Below, 15 T cell receptor beta chains from the same sample are listed, as sequenced in a study of CD8 T cells in ankylosing spondylitis. Findings and limits, study-wide: Eight highly homologous variants formed a TCR beta motif that appeared characteristic of ankylosing spondylitis blood.

MiXCR was run by TCRdb on the 5' RACE reads, yielding one entry per CDR3 protein. The sample shows 700,000 to 850,000 distinct CDR3 sequences, over 9.5% of them seen only once. Their cognate antigens are unknown. The specimen was blood, either unsorted or a sorted T cell fraction (not recorded which). The receptor source for this set is a male donor with ankylosing spondylitis.

The V and J genes are TRBV7-2 and TRBJ2-2; D is uncertain. Trimming took 0 bases from V and 6 from J, leaving 14 bases between them. This CDR3 spans 16 amino acids. CDR1 and CDR2 from the germline V gene are SGHTA and FQGNSA. The CDR3 DNA reads TGTGCCAGCAGCTTAGCGTGGGTGGAGTACGCCGGGGAGCTGTTTTTT. Translation gives CASSLAWVEYAGELFF.

This clonotype was recorded at least ten times. The chain couples TRBV25-1 to TRBJ1-1; perhaps TRBD1 as D (6 bases). The CDR3 runs to 15 residues. Germline V gives CDR1 MGHDK, CDR2 SYGVNS. Trimming pared 8 bases from V and 3 bases from J, leaving 19 bases between. The CDR3 region is CASLPRGVGYTEAFF. CDR3 coding DNA: TGTGCCAGCCTTCCCAGGGGAGTTGGGTACACTGAAGCTTTCTTT.

This clonotype was counted between two and nine times. The chain employs TRBV6-1 and TRBJ2-6; D is ambiguous. The CDR3 spans 15 residues. Germline V gives CDR1 MNHNS, CDR2 SASEGT. Trimming took 6 bases from V and 0 from J, leaving 9 bases between them. CDR3 sequence: CASSISRSGANVLTF. DNA of the CDR3: TGTGCCAGCAGCATCAGCCGCTCTGGGGCCAACGTCCTGACTTTC.

This clonotype turned up a few times. This chain links TRBV7-2 with TRBJ1-5; perhaps TRBD1 as D (6 bases). V was shortened by 5 bases and J by 5 bases, with 16 bases between the two germline ends. The CDR3 has 15 amino acids. Per germline, CDR1 SGHTA and CDR2 FQGNSA. CDR3 nucleotide sequence: TGTGCCAGCAGCGCAACACAGGGATCTGATCAGCCCCAGCATTTT. Translation gives CASSATQGSDQPQHF.

This clonotype was recorded only once. The CDR3 DNA sequence: TGTGCCAGCAGCGTAGGTGGGTCCGGCTCCTACAATGAGCAGTTCTTC. Translation gives CASSVGGSGSYNEQFF. The chain links TRBV9 to TRBJ2-1; no reliable D call. CDR3 length: 16 amino acids. Germline-derived CDR1 and CDR2 are SGDLS and YYNGEE. V was clipped by 0 bases and J by 0 bases, with 10 bases between them.

In its sample, this clonotype was seen many times. One junction end disagrees with the germline gene, perhaps due to a read error. The rearrangement joins TRBV6-1 to TRBJ2-7; a weak D match, TRBD1 (5 bases). Germline V gene data show CDR1 as MNHNS and CDR2 as SASEGT. This CDR3 is built from 13 residues. CDR3 DNA: TGCGCCAGCAGCCCACAGGTCTCCTACGAGCAGTACTTC. This gives the protein CASSPQVSYEQYF.

Of note for this clonotype: A read error may explain this, as a much larger clone is one base away. The chain couples TRBV10-3 to TRBJ1-5; 7 positions match TRBD1. Trimming removed 3 bases from V and 2 bases from J; junction bases left unmatched: 7. The CDR3 totals 16 residues. The germline gives CDR1 ENHRY, CDR2 SYGVKD. CDR3 DNA sequence: TGTGCCATCAGTGACGGGACAAGGGGGCGCAATCAGCCCCAGCATTTT. As protein: CAISDGTRGRNQPQHF.

This clonotype has a count of ten or more. The genes are TRBV12-3 or TRBV12-4 and TRBJ1-1; D call uncertain. V lost 1 base to trimming and J lost 4 bases, with 4 bases between them. This CDR3 is 12 amino acids long. CDR3 loop: CASSLESTEAFF. Here the CDR3 DNA reads TGTGCCAGCAGTTTAGAGAGCACTGAAGCTTTCTTT.

This clonotype occurred many times. The chain combines TRBV20-1 with TRBJ1-2; D ambiguous. CDR1 is DFQATT, CDR2 SNEGSKA, per germline (reference sequence). Trimming shortened V by 6 bases and J by 4 bases, and 15 bases separated the two germline ends. This CDR3 has 13 amino acids. In nucleotides, the CDR3 is TGCAGTGCCGCCGACGGCCGACTCTATGGCTACACCTTC. As protein: CSAADGRLYGYTF.

In this sample, this clonotype turned up a few times. The V gene is TRBV4-3, the J gene TRBJ2-5; D unresolved. Trimming cost V 1 base and J 5 bases, with 11 bases left between them. The CDR3 totals 14 residues. The germline gives CDR1 LGHNA, CDR2 YSLEER. CDR3 sequence reads: CASSQGSNGETQYF. The CDR3 DNA reads as TGCGCCAGCAGCCAAGGTTCAAATGGGGAGACCCAGTACTTC.

This clonotype was seen at least ten times. This sequence joins TRBV5-1 and TRBJ2-7, with 9 bases matching TRBD2. CDR3 length: 14 amino acids. CDR1 is SGHRS, CDR2 YFSETQ, per germline. After removal of 1 base from V and 3 bases from J, the junction contained 2 bases not matched to a gene. The CDR3 protein is CASSLIAGVYEQYF. CDR3 bases: TGCGCCAGCAGCTTGATAGCGGGAGTCTACGAGCAGTACTTC.

This clonotype was recorded a few times. The V and J genes are TRBV5-1 and TRBJ1-1; possibly TRBD1 for D (5 bases). Germline CDR1 reads SGHRS; CDR2 reads YFSETQ. The CDR3 totals 16 residues. V lost 5 bases, J lost 1 base, and 18 bases lay in between. The CDR3 is CASRSGPGTGNTEAFF. DNA of the CDR3: TGCGCCAGCAGGTCTGGTCCTGGGACGGGGAACACTGAAGCTTTCTTT.

This clonotype was recorded a few times. V gene TRBV7-9 combines with J gene TRBJ1-4; D might be TRBD1 (5 bases). The germline V gene has CDR1 SEHNR and CDR2 FQNEAQ (reference sequence). Trimming removed 5 bases from V and 10 bases from J, with 17 bases in between. This CDR3 has 14 residues. The CDR3 loop reads CASSPEDGGGKLFF. The CDR3 region has the DNA TGTGCCAGCAGCCCGGAGGACGGGGGTGGAAAACTGTTTTTT.

The V call is TRBV15, the J call TRBJ2-3, with TRBD1 matching over 7 bases. This CDR3 spans 15 amino acids. The V gene end was trimmed by 3 bases and the J gene end by 0 bases; junction bases not matched to a gene: 3. Germline lookup yields CDR1 LNHNV and CDR2 YYDKDF (reference sequence). This chain's CDR3 is CATSRPGQSTDTQYF. CDR3 nucleotide sequence: TGTGCCACCAGCAGGCCGGGACAGAGCACAGATACGCAGTATTTT. The whole variable domain, filled in from reference TRBV15 and TRBJ2-3, reads DAMVIQNPRYQVTQFGKPVTLSCSQTLNHNVMYWYQQKSSQAPKLLFHYYDKDFNNEADTPDNFQSRRPNTSFCFLDIRSPGLGDTAMYLCATSRPGQSTDTQYFGPGTRLTVL.

This clonotype was seen a handful of times. This chain connects TRBV12-3 or TRBV12-4 to TRBJ2-7, with TRBD1 matching over 8 bases. The trim removed 6 bases at V and 3 bases at J, leaving 10 bases unmatched. The CDR3 loop spans 15 amino acids. The DNA for the CDR3 is TGTGCCAGCAGCCTCCAGGGGGCGAGAGGCTACGAGCAGTACTTC. It yields the protein CASSLQGARGYEQYF.